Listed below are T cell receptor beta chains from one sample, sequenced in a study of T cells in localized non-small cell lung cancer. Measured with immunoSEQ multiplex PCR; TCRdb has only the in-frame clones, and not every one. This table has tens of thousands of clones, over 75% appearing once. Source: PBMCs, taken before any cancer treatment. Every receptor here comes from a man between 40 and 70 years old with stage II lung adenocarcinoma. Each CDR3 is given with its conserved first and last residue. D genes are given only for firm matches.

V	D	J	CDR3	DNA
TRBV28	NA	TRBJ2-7	CASSLGSYEQYF	TGTGCCAGCAGTTTAGGGTCCTACGAGCAGTACTTC
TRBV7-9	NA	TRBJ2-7	CASTDQGGSYEQYF	TGTGCCAGCACAGACCAGGGGGGATCCTACGAGCAGTACTTC
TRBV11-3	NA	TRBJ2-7	CATADSYEQYF	TGTGCCACCGCGGACAGTTACGAGCAGTACTTC
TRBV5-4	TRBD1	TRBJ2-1	CASSLAGQGDEQFF	TGTGCCAGCAGCTTGGCGGGACAGGGAGATGAGCAGTTCTTC
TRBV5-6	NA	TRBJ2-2	CASARLGTNTGELFF	TGTGCCAGTGCGCGGCTCGGGACGAACACCGGGGAGCTGTTTTTT
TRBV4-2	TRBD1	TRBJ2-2	CASSLGQDTGELFF	TGTGCCAGCAGCCTGGGACAGGACACCGGGGAGCTGTTTTTT
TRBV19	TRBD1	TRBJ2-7	CASSMERQGTGKYF	TGTGCCAGTAGTATGGAGCGCCAAGGGACAGGGAAGTACTTC
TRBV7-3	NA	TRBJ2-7	CASSPTVGGEQYF	TGTGCCAGCAGTCCGACAGTGGGTGGCGAGCAGTACTTC
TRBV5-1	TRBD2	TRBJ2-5	CASSLGSGRQETQYF	TGCGCCAGCAGCTTGGGTAGCGGGAGGCAAGAGACCCAGTACTTC
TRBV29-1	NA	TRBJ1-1	CSSDSTAGTEAFF	TGCAGCTCGGATTCGACAGCAGGCACTGAAGCTTTCTTT
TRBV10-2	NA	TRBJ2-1	CASSRGPNEQFF	TGCGCCAGCAGTCGGGGGCCGAATGAGCAGTTCTTC
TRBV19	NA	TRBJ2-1	CASSIPRSEQFF	TGTGCCAGTAGTATCCCGAGATCAGAGCAGTTCTTC
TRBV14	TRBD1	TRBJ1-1	CASSQDFGTGGNSEAFF	TGTGCCAGCAGCCAAGATTTCGGGACAGGGGGTAACTCGGAAGCTTTCTTT
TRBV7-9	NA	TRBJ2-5	CASSPQALGETQYF	TGTGCCAGCAGCCCCCAGGCCCTCGGGGAGACCCAGTACTTC
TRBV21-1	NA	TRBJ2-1	CASSRGGSSLCNEQFF	TGTGCCAGCAGCCGCGGGGGAAGTTCTTTATGCAATGAGCAGTTCTTC
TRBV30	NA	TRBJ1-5	CAWSVDHQPQHF	TGTGCCTGGAGTGTAGACCATCAGCCCCAGCATTTT
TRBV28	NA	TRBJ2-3	CASSLARGITDTQYF	TGTGCCAGCAGTTTGGCCAGGGGAATCACAGATACGCAGTATTTT
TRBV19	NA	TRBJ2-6	CASSSRPGANVLTF	TGTGCCAGTAGTTCCCGACCTGGGGCCAACGTCCTGACTTTC
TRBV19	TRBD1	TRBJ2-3	CASADRGTDTQYF	TGTGCCAGCGCCGACAGGGGAACAGATACGCAGTATTTT
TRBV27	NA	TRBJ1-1	CASSPLRQVIEAFF	TGTGCCAGCAGCCCTCTTAGACAAGTAATTGAAGCTTTCTTT
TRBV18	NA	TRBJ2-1	CASSPPGAMGQFF	TGTGCCAGCTCACCACCGGGTGCGATGGGGCAGTTCTTC